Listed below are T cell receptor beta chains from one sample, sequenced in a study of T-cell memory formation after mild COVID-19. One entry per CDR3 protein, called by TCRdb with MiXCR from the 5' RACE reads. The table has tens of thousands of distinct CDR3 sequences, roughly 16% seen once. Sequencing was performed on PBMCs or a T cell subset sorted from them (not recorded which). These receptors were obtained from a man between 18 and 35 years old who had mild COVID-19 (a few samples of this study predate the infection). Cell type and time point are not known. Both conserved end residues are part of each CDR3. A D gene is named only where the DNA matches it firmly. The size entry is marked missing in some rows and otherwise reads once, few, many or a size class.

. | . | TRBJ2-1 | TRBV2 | TGTGCCAGCAGTGAAGCGCTGGGCAGGGTCCCCTACAATGAGCAGTTCTTC | CASSEALGRVPYNEQFF
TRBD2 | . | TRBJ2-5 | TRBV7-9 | TGTGCCAGCAGCGGGAGTCTAGCGGGACGAGAGACCCAGTACTTC | CASSGSLAGRETQYF
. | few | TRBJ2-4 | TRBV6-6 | TGTGCCAGCAGTTCCCACCCGGGGCCGGCCACCGGAAACATTCAGTACTTC | CASSSHPGPATGNIQYF
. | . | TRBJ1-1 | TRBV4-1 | TGCGCCAGCAGCCATTGGCAGATGAACACTGAAGCTTTCTTT | CASSHWQMNTEAFF
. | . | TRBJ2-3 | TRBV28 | TGTGCCAGCAGTGGCCGTGCTAGCACAGATACGCAGTATTTT | CASSGRASTDTQYF
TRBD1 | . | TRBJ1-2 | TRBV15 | TGTGCCACCAGCAGAGATTATCAGGGGGCCGGTTATGGCTACACCTTC | CATSRDYQGAGYGYTF
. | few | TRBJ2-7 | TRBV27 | TGTGCCAGCAGCCCCAATTACTCCTACGAGCAGTACTTC | CASSPNYSYEQYF
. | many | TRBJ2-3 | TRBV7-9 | TGTGCCAGCACCCGGGGATTTTCAGATACGCAGTATTTT | CASTRGFSDTQYF
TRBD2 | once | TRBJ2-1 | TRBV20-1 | TGCAGTGCTTTTAGCGGGGGGGCCAGGTTTCAGGCTTACAATGAGCAGTTCTTC | CSAFSGGARFQAYNEQFF
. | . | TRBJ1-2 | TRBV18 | TGTGCCAGCCGGAAATTGGGCGGCGGCTACACCTTC | CASRKLGGGYTF
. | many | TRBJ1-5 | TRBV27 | TGTGCCAGCAGTTACCGGAAGGATGATCAGCCCCAGCATTTT | CASSYRKDDQPQHF
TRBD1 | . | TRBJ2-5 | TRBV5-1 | TGCGCCACCCGAGGGGACAGGGCGGTTGAGACCCAGTACTTC | CATRGDRAVETQYF
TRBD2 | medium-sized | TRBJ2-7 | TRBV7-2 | TGTGCCAGCAGCTACGAGGGCGGGGGAAATTACGAGCAGTACTTC | CASSYEGGGNYEQYF
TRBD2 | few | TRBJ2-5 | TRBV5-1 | TGCGCCAGCAGCCACCTGACTAGCGGGGGTATCGAGACCCAGTACTTC | CASSHLTSGGIETQYF
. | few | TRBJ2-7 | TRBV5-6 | TGTGCCAGCAGCCTGCCGGGGGGCGGAAGGGCCTACGAGCAGTACTTC | CASSLPGGGRAYEQYF
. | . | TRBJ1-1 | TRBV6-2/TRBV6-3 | TGTGCCACTCAACCAGGGGTGAAATTCACTGAAGCTTTCTTT | CATQPGVKFTEAFF
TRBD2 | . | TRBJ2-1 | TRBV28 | TGTGCCAGCAGTCTTAGCGGGGCGGGCCTTGAGCAGTTCTTC | CASSLSGAGLEQFF
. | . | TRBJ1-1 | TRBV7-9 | TGTGCCAGCAGCTCCCCCCAAGTCGGATTTGAAGCTTTCTTT | CASSSPQVGFEAFF
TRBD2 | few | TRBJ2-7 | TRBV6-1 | TGTGCCAGCAGTGTCTCGGGGGGCTCCTACGAGCAGTACTTC | CASSVSGGSYEQYF
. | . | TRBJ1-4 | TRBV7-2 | TGTGCCAGCAGCTTAGAGGCAGGGGCTGCTGAAAAACTGTTTTTT | CASSLEAGAAEKLFF
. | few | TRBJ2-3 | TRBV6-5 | TGTGCCAGCAGTTACTCGGGCCCCCCGCAGTATTTT | CASSYSGPPQYF
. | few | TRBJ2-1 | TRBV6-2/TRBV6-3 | TGTGCCAGCCTAGCGCAGTCCTACAATGAGCAGTTCTTC | CASLAQSYNEQFF
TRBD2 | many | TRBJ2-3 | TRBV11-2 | TGTGCCAGCAGCTTTATGGTAGCGGGGGGGCCCAGCACAGATACGCAGTATTTT | CASSFMVAGGPSTDTQYF
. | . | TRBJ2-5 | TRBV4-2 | TGTGCCAGCAGCCAAGAGGGGGGGGGCGCGACCCAGTACTTC | CASSQEGGGATQYF